This T cell receptor (beta chain) was sequenced in a study of blood T cell repertoires in COVID-19. The wider study: Samples taken during acute and convalescent COVID-19 were collected in the United States, Italy and Spain. T cells, B-cell-depleted T cells, or PBMCs supplied cDNA or gDNA.

Authors' analysis steps: Amplification of reference gene primers was used by the study to estimate nucleated cell counts. Profiled with immunoSEQ multiplex PCR; TCRdb holds only in-frame clones, not every one. V and J calls and clone size come straight from that table; D and trimming were deduced from the DNA. The table includes under 200,000 clones, roughly 77% detected once. This CDR3 has 14 residues. The V end lost 5 bases, the J end lost 0 bases, and 8 bases lay between the germline ends. CDR1 is SGHDN, CDR2 FVKESK, per germline. Sequencing input: peripheral blood. The rearrangement joins TRBV14 to TRBJ2-1, with a tentative D call TRBD2 (5 bases). The receptor was isolated from a woman aged 40 to 50 with COVID-19, enrolled during active disease. CDR3: CASSGGISYNEQFF. Written as DNA, the CDR3 is TGTGCCAGCAGCGGAGGTATCTCCTACAATGAGCAGTTCTTC.